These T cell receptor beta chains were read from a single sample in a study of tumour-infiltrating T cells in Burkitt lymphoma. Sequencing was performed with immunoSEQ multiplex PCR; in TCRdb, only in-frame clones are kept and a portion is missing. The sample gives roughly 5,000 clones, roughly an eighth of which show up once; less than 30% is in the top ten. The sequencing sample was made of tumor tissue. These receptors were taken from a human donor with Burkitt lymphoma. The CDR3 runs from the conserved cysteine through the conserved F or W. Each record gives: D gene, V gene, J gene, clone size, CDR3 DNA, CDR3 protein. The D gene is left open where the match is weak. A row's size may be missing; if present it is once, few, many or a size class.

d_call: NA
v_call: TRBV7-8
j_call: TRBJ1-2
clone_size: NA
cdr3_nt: TGTGCCAGCAGCGCCGCTCCCCGAAACTATGGCTACACCTTC
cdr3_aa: CASSAAPRNYGYTF

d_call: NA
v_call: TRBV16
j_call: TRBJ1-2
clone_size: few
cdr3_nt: TGTGCCAGCAGCGTCCGGGCCCGCGGGGGCTACACCTTC
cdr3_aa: CASSVRARGGYTF

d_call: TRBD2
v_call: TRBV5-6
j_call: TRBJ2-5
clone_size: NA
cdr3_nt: TGTGCCAGCAGCTTTAGCGGGGGGCTTCCTCAAGAGACCCAGTACTTC
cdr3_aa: CASSFSGGLPQETQYF

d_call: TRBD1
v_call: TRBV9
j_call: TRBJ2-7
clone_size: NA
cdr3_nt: TGTGCCAGCGGGACAGGGGGCTACGAGCAGTACTTC
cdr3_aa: CASGTGGYEQYF

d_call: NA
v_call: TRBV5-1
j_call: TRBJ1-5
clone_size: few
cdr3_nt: TGCGCCAGCAGCTTGGACACTAGCAATCAGCCCCAGCATTTT
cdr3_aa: CASSLDTSNQPQHF

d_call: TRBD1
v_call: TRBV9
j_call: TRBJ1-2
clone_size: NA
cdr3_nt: TGTGCCAGCAGCCCCACCCGCGGACAGGACCTCCTCTATGGCTACACCTTC
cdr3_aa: CASSPTRGQDLLYGYTF

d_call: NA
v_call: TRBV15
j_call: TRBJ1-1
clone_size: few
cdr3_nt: TGTGCCACCAGCAGAGATAAAGGGTCACTCGCTGAAGCTTTCTTT
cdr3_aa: CATSRDKGSLAEAFF

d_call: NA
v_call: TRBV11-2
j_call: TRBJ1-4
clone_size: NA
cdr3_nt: TGTGCCAGCAGCTTAAGAGGTCTTCCGGGGAAAGGTGAAAAACTGTTTTTT
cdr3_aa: CASSLRGLPGKGEKLFF

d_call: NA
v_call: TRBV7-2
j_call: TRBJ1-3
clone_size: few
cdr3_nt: TGTGCCAGCAGCTTAGGGACAGTGGGAAACACCATATATTTT
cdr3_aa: CASSLGTVGNTIYF

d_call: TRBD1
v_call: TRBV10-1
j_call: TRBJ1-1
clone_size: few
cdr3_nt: TGCGCCAGCAGTGAGTCCGGGACAGGGAAGAAAGCTTTCTTT
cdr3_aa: CASSESGTGKKAFF

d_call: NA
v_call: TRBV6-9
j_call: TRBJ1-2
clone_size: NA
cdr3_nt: TGTGCCAGCAGTTACAATTCGGGAAAGGGCTACACCTTC
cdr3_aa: CASSYNSGKGYTF

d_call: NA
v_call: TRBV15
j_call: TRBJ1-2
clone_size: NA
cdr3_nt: TGTGCCACCAGCAGAGGGGAGGGATCCTATGGCTACACCTTC
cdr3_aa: CATSRGEGSYGYTF

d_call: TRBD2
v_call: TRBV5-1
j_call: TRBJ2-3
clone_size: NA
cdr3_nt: TGCGCCAGCAGTCTGGACCCTAGCGGGGGGGCGGATACGCAGTATTTT
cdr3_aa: CASSLDPSGGADTQYF

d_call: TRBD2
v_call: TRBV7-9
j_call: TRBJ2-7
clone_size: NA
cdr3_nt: TGTGCCAGCAGCCTCGCACTAGCGGAATCCTACGAGCAGTACTTC
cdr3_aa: CASSLALAESYEQYF

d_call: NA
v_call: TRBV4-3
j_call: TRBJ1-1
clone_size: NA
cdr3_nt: TGCGCCAGCAGCCAAATTCGGAGGGAATTAGGCACTGAAGCTTTCTTT
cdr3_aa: CASSQIRRELGTEAFF

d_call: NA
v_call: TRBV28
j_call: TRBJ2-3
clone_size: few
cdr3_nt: TGTGCCAGCAGTTTGGGAGATACGCAGTATTTT
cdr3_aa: CASSLGDTQYF

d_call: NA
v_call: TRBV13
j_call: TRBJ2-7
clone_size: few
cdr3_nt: TGTGCCAGCAGTACTGGGTCCCACTACGAGCAGTACTTC
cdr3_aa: CASSTGSHYEQYF

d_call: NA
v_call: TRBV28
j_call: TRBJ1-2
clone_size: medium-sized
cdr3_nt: TGTGCCAGCAGTTTATGGAGGGGGTCGGGCTACACCTTC
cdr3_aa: CASSLWRGSGYTF

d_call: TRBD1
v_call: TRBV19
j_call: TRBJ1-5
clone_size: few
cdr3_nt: TGTGCCAGTATTCCGACAGGGGACAGGAGGAGCAATCAGCCCCAGCATTTT
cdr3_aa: CASIPTGDRRSNQPQHF